These 26 T cell receptor beta chains were all obtained from the same sample, sequenced in a study of OX40 agonist ivuxolimab in advanced cancers. The protocol was immunoSEQ multiplex PCR, while the TCRdb copy is restricted to in-frame clones and leaves out a portion. There are tens of thousands of clones in the sample; roughly 90% occur only once, and roughly 0.69% lies in the top ten. The source material was CD4+ or CD8+ T cells sorted from blood, sampled in a trial of the OX40 agonist ivuxolimab. These receptor sequences come from an adult with an advanced solid tumor such as melanoma, head and neck, liver or kidney cancer.

This sequence joins TRBV7-2 and TRBJ2-5, with D hard to call. The V end was cut by 1 base, the J end by 5 bases, with 8 bases between. The CDR3 contains 13 residues. The germline CDR1 and CDR2 sequences are SGHTA and FQGNSA. The CDR3 region is CASSLGHSETQYF. DNA of the CDR3: TGTGCCAGCAGCTTAGGACATTCGGAGACCCAGTACTTC.

This chain uses TRBV4-3 with TRBJ1-5; maybe TRBD1 (6 bases). There are 15 residues in the CDR3. Germline loops: CDR1 LGHNA, CDR2 YSLEER. Deletions cut 1 base from V and 3 bases from J, with 10 bases between. CDR3 in amino acids: CASSQGTVNNQPQHF. In DNA, the CDR3 is TGCGCCAGCAGCCAAGGGACAGTCAACAATCAGCCCCAGCATTTT.

J is TRBJ2-1 and V is TRBV18, with D tentatively TRBD1 or TRBD2 (5 bases each). The CDR3 runs 14 residues. V lost 6 bases to trimming and J lost 4 bases, with 13 bases between them. CDR1 KGHSH and CDR2 LQKENI come from the germline V gene. CDR3 nucleotides: TGTGCCAGCTCCCGGGACGCGGCGTACAATGAGCAGTTCTTC. It codes for CASSRDAAYNEQFF.

In this sample, this clone turned up a few times. This chain connects TRBV7-9 to TRBJ1-4; no firm D call. Deletions cut 5 bases from V and 7 bases from J, with 8 bases between. This CDR3 has 12 residues. CDR1 and CDR2 from the germline V gene are SEHNR and FQNEAQ (reference sequence). CDR3 in DNA: TGTGCCAGCAGCCATTTGGGTGAAAAACTGTTTTTT. Protein: CASSHLGEKLFF.

CDR3 in DNA: TGTGCCAGCAAAACAGGGCTTCACGAGCAGTTCTTC. It translates to CASKTGLHEQFF. This chain joins TRBV7-8 and TRBJ2-1, with D maybe TRBD1 (6 bases). The germline CDR1 and CDR2 sequences are SGHVS and FQNEAQ. V was trimmed by 7 bases and J by 10 bases, leaving 14 bases between them. The CDR3 length is 12 residues.

This chain uses TRBV28 with TRBJ1-2; a possible D gene is TRBD1 (5 bases). The V end was cut by 5 bases, the J end by 8 bases, with 12 bases between. Germline V gives CDR1 MDHEN, CDR2 SYDVKM. The CDR3 covers 12 residues. The CDR3 region has the DNA TGTGCCAGCAGTACTTCAGGGTGGGGCTACACCTTC. Its translation: CASSTSGWGYTF.

The chain has TRBV7-9 and TRBJ2-7; TRBD1 matches 7 bases. The trim removed 2 bases at V and 2 bases at J, leaving 12 bases unmatched. This CDR3 is 17 amino acids long. Germline CDR1 is SEHNR and CDR2 is FQNEAQ (reference sequence). CDR3: CASSLLHRGRSAYEQYF. DNA of the CDR3: TGTGCCAGCAGCTTATTGCATAGGGGGCGATCGGCCTACGAGCAGTACTTC.

The chain carries TRBV18 and TRBJ2-1; a weak D match, TRBD2 (6 bases). The CDR3 is 13 residues long. V was trimmed by 4 bases and J by 10 bases, leaving 14 bases between them. CDR1 KGHSH and CDR2 LQKENI come from the germline V gene. The CDR3: CASSLYTGEEQFF. The CDR3 DNA is TGTGCCAGCTCACTTTATACGGGGGAGGAGCAGTTCTTC.

The chain couples TRBV9 to TRBJ2-1, with 10 positions matching TRBD1. CDR1 and CDR2 from the germline V gene are SGDLS and YYNGEE. V lost 2 bases and J lost 6; bases outside the gene matches: 5. The CDR3 has 15 amino acids. The CDR3 DNA follows: TGTGCCAGCAGCGTGGGGACAGGGGCCTCCAATGAGCAGTTCTTC. Amino acids: CASSVGTGASNEQFF.

The chain employs TRBV27 and TRBJ2-2; D unclear. Germline-derived CDR1 and CDR2 are MNHEY and SMNVEV (reference sequence). This CDR3 spans 14 amino acids. V was shortened by 8 bases and J by 6 bases, with 16 bases between the two germline ends. This CDR3 is CASSHNGGAGELFF. The CDR3 nucleotides are TGTGCCAGCTCTCACAACGGTGGGGCCGGGGAGCTGTTTTTT.

The chain uses TRBV28 and TRBJ2-3, with no clear D. Trimming shortened V by 2 bases and J by 6 bases, and 6 bases separated the two germline ends. Germline V lookup: CDR1 MDHEN, CDR2 SYDVKM. This CDR3 is built from 12 residues. The CDR3 DNA follows: TGTGCCAGCAGTTTACTCCGGGATACGCAGTATTTT. Residues: CASSLLRDTQYF. The full variable domain, completed using reference TRBV28 and TRBJ2-3, is DVKVTQSSRYLVKRTGEKVFLECVQDMDHENMFWYRQDPGLGLRLIYFSYDVKMKEKGDIPEGYSVSREKKERFSLILESASTNQTSMYLCASSLLRDTQYFGPGTRLTVL.

The chain combines TRBV14 with TRBJ1-1; D remains unclear. This CDR3 spans 14 amino acids. V shed 4 bases and J shed 1 base, with 10 bases lying between them. Germline V gene data show CDR1 as SGHDN and CDR2 as FVKESK. CDR3 sequence reads: CASSPRTGNTEAFF. In DNA form, the CDR3 reads TGTGCCAGCAGCCCCCGGACGGGGAACACTGAAGCTTTCTTT.

The chain combines TRBV4-1 with TRBJ1-4, with D unresolved. There are 13 residues in the CDR3. Germline V gene lookup returns CDR1 MGHRA and CDR2 YSYEKL. V lost 4 bases to trimming and J lost 5 bases, with 8 bases between them. The CDR3 nucleotides are TGCGCCAGCAGCCCCGGCAGGAATGAAAAACTGTTTTTT. This gives the protein CASSPGRNEKLFF.

V and J are TRBV9 and TRBJ2-3; no clear D. Germline CDR1 and CDR2: SGDLS and YYNGEE. Trimming removed 4 bases at V and 2 bases at J, with 14 bases between. This CDR3 comprises 15 residues. CDR3 residues: CASSRGRHSTDTQYF. The CDR3 region has the DNA TGTGCCAGCAGCCGAGGCCGGCACTCCACAGATACGCAGTATTTT.

The chain joins TRBV9 to TRBJ2-2; 7 nucleotides match TRBD1. Per the germline V gene, CDR1 is SGDLS and CDR2 is YYNGEE. The V segment lost 5 bases and the J segment 5 bases; nucleotides outside the gene matches: 3. The CDR3 is 13 residues long. The CDR3 here is CASRGQLTGELFF. CDR3 nucleotides: TGTGCCAGCAGGGGACAGTTAACCGGGGAGCTGTTTTTT.

The chain carries TRBV5-8 and TRBJ2-1; 10 bases map to TRBD1. This CDR3 spans 15 amino acids. V shed 4 bases, J shed 10 bases, and the junction held 11 bases outside the gene matches. Germline-derived CDR1 and CDR2 are SGHTS and YDEGEE. The CDR3 loop reads CASSAGTGVVAEQFF. The CDR3, as DNA: TGTGCCAGCAGCGCCGGGACAGGGGTTGTAGCCGAGCAGTTCTTC. Filled out from reference TRBV5-8 and TRBJ2-1, the complete variable domain reads EAGVTQSPTHLIKTRGQQATLRCSPISGHTSVYWYQQALGLGLQFLLWYDEGEERNRGNFPPRFSGRQFPNYSSELNVNALELEDSALYLCASSAGTGVVAEQFFGPGTRLTVL.

This chain uses TRBV19 with TRBJ2-7; 7 bases align to TRBD1. The CDR3 length is 13 residues. The J segment lost 3 bases and the V segment lost 4 bases, leaving 3 bases of the junction unmatched. Germline V lookup: CDR1 LNHDA, CDR2 SQIVND (reference sequence). As DNA, the CDR3 is TGTGCCAGTAGTAAGGGACAGAACTACGAGCAGTACTTC. Translation gives CASSKGQNYEQYF.

The chain couples TRBV4-3 to TRBJ2-3; weak D call: TRBD2 (6 bases). From germline, CDR1 is LGHNA and CDR2 YSLEER. Trimming pared 1 base from V and 8 bases from J, leaving 10 bases between. This CDR3 spans 13 amino acids. The CDR3 bases are TGCGCCAGCAGCCAAGTTTCCGGGGGTACGCAGTATTTT. Translation gives CASSQVSGGTQYF.

This chain links TRBV2 with TRBJ2-7, with D perhaps TRBD1 or TRBD2 (7 bases each). This CDR3 comprises 14 residues. Trimming shortened V by 0 bases and J by 6 bases, and 12 bases separated the two germline ends. In germline, CDR1 is SNHLY, CDR2 FYNNEI. CDR3 region: CASSEAGGGLEQYF. The DNA of the CDR3 is TGTGCCAGCAGTGAAGCGGGAGGGGGCCTCGAGCAGTACTTC. Together with reference TRBV2 and TRBJ2-7, the CDR3 gives the full variable domain: EPEVTQTPSHQVTQMGQEVILRCVPISNHLYFYWYRQILGQKVEFLVSFYNNEISEKSEIFDDQFSVERPDGSNFTLKIRSTKLEDSAMYFCASSEAGGGLEQYFGPGTRLTVT.

The chain carries TRBV10-3 and TRBJ2-2; D might be TRBD2 (6 bases). This CDR3 has 14 residues. With 6 bases removed from V and 1 base from J, the gap between germline ends came to 9 bases. CDR1 ENHRY and CDR2 SYGVKD come from the germline V gene. The DNA of the CDR3 is TGTGCCATCAGCTCCGGGGGGAACACCGGGGAGCTGTTTTTT. Protein product: CAISSGGNTGELFF.

The chain uses TRBV9 and TRBJ2-1; weak D call: TRBD2 (6 bases). There are 15 residues in the CDR3. CDR1 SGDLS and CDR2 YYNGEE come from the germline V gene. Trimming took off 0 bases at V and 3 bases at J, with 10 bases between the two ends. The CDR3 protein is CASSVAGGSYNEQFF. The CDR3 nucleotides read TGTGCCAGCAGCGTAGCCGGGGGAAGCTACAATGAGCAGTTCTTC.

This chain connects TRBV4-2 to TRBJ2-1; D perhaps matches TRBD2 (7 bases). The CDR3 has 19 amino acids. V was cut by 3 bases and J by 1 base, with 22 bases left in between. Germline V gives CDR1 LGHNA, CDR2 YNFKEQ. As DNA, the CDR3 is TGTGCCAGCAGCCATCGGACTAGGGGGAAGATTTCGTCCTACAATGAGCAGTTCTTC. Translating gives CASSHRTRGKISSYNEQFF.

A few counts support this clone. This same CDR3 is encoded by further DNA sequences in the sample. The chain employs TRBV6-5 and TRBJ2-1; D unresolved. Germline values: CDR1 MNHEY, CDR2 SVGAGI. Trimming cost V 0 bases and J 0 bases, with 6 bases left between them. CDR3 length: 15 residues. Here the CDR3 DNA reads TGTGCCAGCAGTTACTCGGCGAGCTCCTACAATGAGCAGTTCTTC. It is translated as CASSYSASSYNEQFF.

CDR3 in amino acids: CASSLPSEKLFF. The CDR3 coding sequence is TGTGCCAGCAGTTTACCCTCAGAAAAACTGTTTTTT. The J gene is TRBJ1-4, the V gene TRBV28; no reliable D call. Germline CDR1 and CDR2: MDHEN and SYDVKM. V dropped 2 bases and J dropped 8 bases, with 6 bases sitting between them. This CDR3 is 12 amino acids long.

CDR3 region: CASSLSGAIADTGELFF. DNA for the CDR3: TGCGCCAGCAGCCTCTCCGGGGCGATAGCGGACACCGGGGAGCTGTTTTTT. V and J are TRBV4-1 and TRBJ2-2; D is perhaps TRBD2 (6 bases). The CDR3 loop spans 17 amino acids. Germline V gene data show CDR1 as MGHRA and CDR2 as YSYEKL. V was shortened by 4 bases and J by 3 bases, with 18 bases between the two germline ends.

The chain combines TRBV19 with TRBJ2-2; D possibly corresponds to TRBD2 (6 bases). Germline-derived CDR1 and CDR2 are LNHDA and SQIVND (reference sequence). Trimming took off 7 bases at V and 0 bases at J, with 12 bases between the two ends. This CDR3 has 15 residues. The CDR3 sequence is CASKAGSANTGELFF. CDR3 DNA sequence: TGTGCCAGTAAAGCGGGTAGCGCGAACACCGGGGAGCTGTTTTTT. Supplemented by reference TRBV19 and TRBJ2-2, the full variable domain reads DGGITQSPKYLFRKEGQNVTLSCEQNLNHDAMYWYRQDPGQGLRLIYYSQIVNDFQKGDIAEGYSVSREKKESFPLTVTSAQKNPTAFYLCASKAGSANTGELFFGEGSRLTVL.